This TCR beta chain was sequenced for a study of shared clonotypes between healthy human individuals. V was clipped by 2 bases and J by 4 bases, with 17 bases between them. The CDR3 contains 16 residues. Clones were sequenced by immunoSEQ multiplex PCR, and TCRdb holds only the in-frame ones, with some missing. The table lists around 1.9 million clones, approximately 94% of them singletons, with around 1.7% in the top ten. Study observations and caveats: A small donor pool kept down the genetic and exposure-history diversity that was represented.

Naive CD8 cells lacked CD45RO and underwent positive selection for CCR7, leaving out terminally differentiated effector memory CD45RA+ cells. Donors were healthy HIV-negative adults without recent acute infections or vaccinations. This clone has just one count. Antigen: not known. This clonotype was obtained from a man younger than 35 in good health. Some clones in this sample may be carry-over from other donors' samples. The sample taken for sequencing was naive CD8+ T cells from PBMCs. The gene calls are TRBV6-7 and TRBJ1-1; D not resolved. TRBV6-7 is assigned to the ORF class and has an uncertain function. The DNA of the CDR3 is TGTGCCAGCAGTTACGGAATTTGGCCAGTGGGCACTGAAGCTTTCTTT. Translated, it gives CASSYGIWPVGTEAFF.